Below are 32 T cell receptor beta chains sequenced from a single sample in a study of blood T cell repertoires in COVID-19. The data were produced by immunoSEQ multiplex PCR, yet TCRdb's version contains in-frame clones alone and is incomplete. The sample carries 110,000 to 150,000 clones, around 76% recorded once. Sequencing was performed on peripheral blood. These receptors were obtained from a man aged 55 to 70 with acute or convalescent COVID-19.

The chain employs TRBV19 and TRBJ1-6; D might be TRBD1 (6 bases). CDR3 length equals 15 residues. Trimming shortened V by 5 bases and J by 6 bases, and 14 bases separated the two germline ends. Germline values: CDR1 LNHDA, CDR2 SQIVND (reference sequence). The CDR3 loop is CASSAKQGLNSPLHF. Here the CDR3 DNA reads TGTGCCAGTAGTGCGAAACAGGGTCTTAATTCACCCCTCCACTTT.

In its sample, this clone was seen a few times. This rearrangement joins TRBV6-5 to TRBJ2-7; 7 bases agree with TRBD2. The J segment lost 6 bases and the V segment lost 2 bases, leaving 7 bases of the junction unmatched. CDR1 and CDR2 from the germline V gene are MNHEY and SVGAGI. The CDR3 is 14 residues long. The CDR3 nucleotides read TGTGCCAGCAGTTACGCCGGGACTACGGGCGAGCAGTACTTC. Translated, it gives CASSYAGTTGEQYF.

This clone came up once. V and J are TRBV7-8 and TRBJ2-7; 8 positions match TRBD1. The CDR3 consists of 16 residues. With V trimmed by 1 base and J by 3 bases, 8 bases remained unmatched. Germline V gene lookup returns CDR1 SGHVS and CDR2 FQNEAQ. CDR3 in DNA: TGTGCCAGCAGCTTAGGTGGACAGGGAGGAGACTACGAGCAGTACTTC. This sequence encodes CASSLGGQGGDYEQYF.

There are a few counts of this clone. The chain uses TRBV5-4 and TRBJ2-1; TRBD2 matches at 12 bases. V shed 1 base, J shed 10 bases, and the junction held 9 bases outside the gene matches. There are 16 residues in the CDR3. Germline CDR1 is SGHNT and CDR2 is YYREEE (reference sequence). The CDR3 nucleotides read TGTGCCAGCAGCTTGAATTCGCTAGCGGGAGGGTCAGAGCAGTTCTTC. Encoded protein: CASSLNSLAGGSEQFF.

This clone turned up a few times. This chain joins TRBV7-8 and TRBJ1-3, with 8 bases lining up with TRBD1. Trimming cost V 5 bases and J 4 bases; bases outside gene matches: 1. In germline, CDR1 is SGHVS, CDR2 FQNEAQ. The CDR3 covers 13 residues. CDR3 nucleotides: TGTGCCAGCAGCCGGGACAGGGGAAACACCATATATTTT. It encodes CASSRDRGNTIYF. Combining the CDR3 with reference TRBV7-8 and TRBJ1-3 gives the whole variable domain GAGVSQSPRYKVAKRGQDVALRCDPISGHVSLFWYQQALGQGPEFLTYFQNEAQLDKSGLPSDRFFAERPEGSVSTLKIQRTQQEDSAVYLCASSRDRGNTIYFGEGSWLTVV.

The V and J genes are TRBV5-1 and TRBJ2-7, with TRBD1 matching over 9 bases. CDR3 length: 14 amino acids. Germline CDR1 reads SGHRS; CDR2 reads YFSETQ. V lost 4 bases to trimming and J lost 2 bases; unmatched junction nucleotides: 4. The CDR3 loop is CASSPRTGAYEQYF. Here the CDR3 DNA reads TGCGCCAGCAGCCCCCGGACAGGGGCCTACGAGCAGTACTTC.

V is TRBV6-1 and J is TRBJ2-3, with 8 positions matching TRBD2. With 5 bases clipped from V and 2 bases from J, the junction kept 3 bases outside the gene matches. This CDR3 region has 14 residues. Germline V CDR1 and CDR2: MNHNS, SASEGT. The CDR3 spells CASSLAGTTDTQYF. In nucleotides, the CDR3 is TGTGCCAGCAGTTTAGCGGGAACCACAGATACGCAGTATTTT.

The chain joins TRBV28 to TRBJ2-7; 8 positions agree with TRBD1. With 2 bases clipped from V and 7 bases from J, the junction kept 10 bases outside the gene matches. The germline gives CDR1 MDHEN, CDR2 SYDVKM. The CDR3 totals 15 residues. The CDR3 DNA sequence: TGTGCCAGCAGTTTACACAGGGGGTTTTTTTTAGAGCAGTACTTC. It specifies CASSLHRGFFLEQYF.

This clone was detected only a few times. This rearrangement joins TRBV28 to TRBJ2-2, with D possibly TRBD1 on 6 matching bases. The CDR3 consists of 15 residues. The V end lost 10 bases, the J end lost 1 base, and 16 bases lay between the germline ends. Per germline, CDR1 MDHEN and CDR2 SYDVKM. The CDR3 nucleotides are TGTGCCATTAACACGGGACATCTGAACACCGGGGAGCTGTTTTTT. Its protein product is CAINTGHLNTGELFF.

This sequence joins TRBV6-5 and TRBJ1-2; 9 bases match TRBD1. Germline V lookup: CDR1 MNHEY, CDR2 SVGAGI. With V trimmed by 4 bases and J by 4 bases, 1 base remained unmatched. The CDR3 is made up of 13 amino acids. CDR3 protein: CASSWTGAYGYTF. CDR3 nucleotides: TGTGCCAGCAGTTGGACAGGGGCCTATGGCTACACCTTC.

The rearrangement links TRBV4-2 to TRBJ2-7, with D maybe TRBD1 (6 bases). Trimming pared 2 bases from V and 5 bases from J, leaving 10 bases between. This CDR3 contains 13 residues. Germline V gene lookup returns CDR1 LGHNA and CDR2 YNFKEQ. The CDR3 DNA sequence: TGTGCCAGCAGCCAAATAGGGGGTAACGAGCAGTACTTC. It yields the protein CASSQIGGNEQYF.

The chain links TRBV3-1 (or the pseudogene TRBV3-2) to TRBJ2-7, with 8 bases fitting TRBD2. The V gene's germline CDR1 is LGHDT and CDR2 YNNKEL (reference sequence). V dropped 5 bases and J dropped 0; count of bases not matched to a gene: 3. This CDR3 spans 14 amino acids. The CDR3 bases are TGTGCCAGCAGCTGGACTAGCCACTCCTACGAGCAGTACTTC. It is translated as CASSWTSHSYEQYF.

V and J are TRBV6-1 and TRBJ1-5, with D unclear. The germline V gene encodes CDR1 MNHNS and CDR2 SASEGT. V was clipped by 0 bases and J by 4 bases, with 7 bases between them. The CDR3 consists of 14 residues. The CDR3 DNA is TGTGCCAGCAGTGAAGCGCCTGCGAATCAGCCCCAGCATTTT. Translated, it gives CASSEAPANQPQHF.

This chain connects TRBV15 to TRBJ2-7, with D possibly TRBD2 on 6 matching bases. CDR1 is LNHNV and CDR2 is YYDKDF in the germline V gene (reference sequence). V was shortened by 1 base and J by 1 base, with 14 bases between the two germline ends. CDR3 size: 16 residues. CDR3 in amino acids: CATSRGPGRGSYEQYF. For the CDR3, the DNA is TGTGCCACCAGCAGAGGCCCGGGACGGGGGTCCTACGAGCAGTACTTC.

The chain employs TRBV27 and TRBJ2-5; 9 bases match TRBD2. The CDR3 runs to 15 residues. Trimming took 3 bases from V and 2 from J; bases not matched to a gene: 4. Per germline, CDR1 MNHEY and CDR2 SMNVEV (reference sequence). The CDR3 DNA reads TGTGCCAGCAGTTTTCTAGCGGGAAAACAAGAGACCCAGTACTTC. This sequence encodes CASSFLAGKQETQYF.

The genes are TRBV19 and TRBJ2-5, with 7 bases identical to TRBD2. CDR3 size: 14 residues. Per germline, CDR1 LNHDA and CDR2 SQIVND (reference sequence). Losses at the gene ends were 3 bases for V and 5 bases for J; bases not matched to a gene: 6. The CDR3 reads CASSIFGGSETQYF. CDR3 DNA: TGTGCCAGTAGTATCTTCGGGGGGTCGGAGACCCAGTACTTC.

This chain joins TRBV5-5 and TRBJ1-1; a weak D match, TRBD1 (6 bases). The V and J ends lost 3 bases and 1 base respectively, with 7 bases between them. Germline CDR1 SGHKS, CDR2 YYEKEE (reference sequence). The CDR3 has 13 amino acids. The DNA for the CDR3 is TGTGCCAGCAGCTGGGGACAGAACACTGAAGCTTTCTTT. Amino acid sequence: CASSWGQNTEAFF.

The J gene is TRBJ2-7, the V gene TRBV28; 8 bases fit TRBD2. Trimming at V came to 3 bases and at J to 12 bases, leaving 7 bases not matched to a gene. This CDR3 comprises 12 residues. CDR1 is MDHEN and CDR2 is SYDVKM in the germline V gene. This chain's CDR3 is CASSLNSGTPYF. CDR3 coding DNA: TGTGCCAGCAGTTTGAATAGCGGGACCCCGTACTTC. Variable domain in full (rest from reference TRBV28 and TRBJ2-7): DVKVTQSSRYLVKRTGEKVFLECVQDMDHENMFWYRQDPGLGLRLIYFSYDVKMKEKGDIPEGYSVSREKKERFSLILESASTNQTSMYLCASSLNSGTPYFGPGTRLTVT.

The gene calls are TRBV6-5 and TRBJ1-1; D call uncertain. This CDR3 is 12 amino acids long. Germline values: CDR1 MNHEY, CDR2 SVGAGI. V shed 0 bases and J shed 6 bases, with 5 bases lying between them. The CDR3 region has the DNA TGTGCCAGCAGTTACTCTGAGTCTGAAGCTTTCTTT. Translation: CASSYSESEAFF.

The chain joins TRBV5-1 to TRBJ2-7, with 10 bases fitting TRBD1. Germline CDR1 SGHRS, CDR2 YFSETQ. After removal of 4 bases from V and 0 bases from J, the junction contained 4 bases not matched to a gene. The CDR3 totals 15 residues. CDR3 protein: CASSRGQGSSYEQYF. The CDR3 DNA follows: TGCGCCAGCAGCAGGGGACAGGGGAGCTCCTACGAGCAGTACTTC. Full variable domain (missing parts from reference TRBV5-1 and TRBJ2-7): KAGVTQTPRYLIKTRGQQVTLSCSPISGHRSVSWYQQTPGQGLQFLFEYFSETQRNKGNFPGRFSGRQFSNSRSEMNVSTLELGDSALYLCASSRGQGSSYEQYFGPGTRLTVT.

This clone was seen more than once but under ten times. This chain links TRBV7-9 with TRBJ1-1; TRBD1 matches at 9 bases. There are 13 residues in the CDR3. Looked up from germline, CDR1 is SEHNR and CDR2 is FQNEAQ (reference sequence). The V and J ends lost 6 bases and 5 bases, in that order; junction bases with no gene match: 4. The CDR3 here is CASRSQGATEAFF. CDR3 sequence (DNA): TGTGCCAGCAGGTCACAGGGGGCAACTGAAGCTTTCTTT.

CDR3 amino acids: CASSLLAGGPQQWDEQFF. The CDR3 region has the DNA TGTGCCAGCAGCTTGCTAGCGGGAGGGCCACAGCAATGGGATGAGCAGTTCTTC. The chain carries TRBV7-2 and TRBJ2-1; 12 bases map to TRBD2. The germline CDR1 and CDR2 sequences are SGHTA and FQGNSA. Losses at the gene ends were 3 bases for V and 8 bases for J; bases not matched to a gene: 14. This CDR3 region has 18 residues.

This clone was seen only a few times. As DNA, the CDR3 is TGTGCCAGCAGGGTTGGAGGGGTAGATGAAAAACTGTTTTTT. It yields the protein CASRVGGVDEKLFF. The chain links TRBV7-2 to TRBJ1-4, with D possibly being TRBD1 (5 bases). CDR1 and CDR2 from the germline V gene are SGHTA and FQGNSA. V was trimmed by 6 bases and J by 6 bases, leaving 14 bases between them. This CDR3 is 14 amino acids long.

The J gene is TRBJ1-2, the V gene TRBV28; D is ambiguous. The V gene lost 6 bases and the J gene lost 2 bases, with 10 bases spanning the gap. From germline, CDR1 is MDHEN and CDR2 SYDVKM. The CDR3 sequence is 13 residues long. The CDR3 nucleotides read TGTGCCAGCAGACATGGAGAGAACTATGGCTACACCTTC. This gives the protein CASRHGENYGYTF.

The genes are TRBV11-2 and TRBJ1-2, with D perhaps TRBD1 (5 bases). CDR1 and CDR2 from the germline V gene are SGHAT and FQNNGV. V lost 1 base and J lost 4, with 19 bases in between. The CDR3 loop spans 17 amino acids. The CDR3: CASSLAFAGQQGYGYTF. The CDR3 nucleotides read TGTGCCAGCAGCTTAGCATTTGCTGGCCAGCAGGGCTATGGCTACACCTTC.

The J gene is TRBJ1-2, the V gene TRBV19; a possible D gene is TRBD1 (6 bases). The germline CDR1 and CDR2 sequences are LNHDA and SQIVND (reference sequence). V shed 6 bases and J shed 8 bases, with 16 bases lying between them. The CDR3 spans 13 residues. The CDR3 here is CASRVGGQSGYTF. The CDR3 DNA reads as TGTGCCAGTAGAGTAGGGGGTCAGTCCGGCTACACCTTC.

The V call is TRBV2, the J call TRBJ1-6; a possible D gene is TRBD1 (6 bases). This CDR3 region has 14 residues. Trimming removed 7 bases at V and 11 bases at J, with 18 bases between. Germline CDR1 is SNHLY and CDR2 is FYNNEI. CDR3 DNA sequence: TGTGCCAGCAACCCACAGGGTTTTGGTACACCCCTCCACTTT. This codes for CASNPQGFGTPLHF.

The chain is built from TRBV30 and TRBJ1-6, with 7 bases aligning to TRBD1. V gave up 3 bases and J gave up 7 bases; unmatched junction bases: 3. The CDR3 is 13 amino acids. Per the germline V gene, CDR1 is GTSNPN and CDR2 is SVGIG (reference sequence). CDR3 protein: CAWRETGNSPLHF. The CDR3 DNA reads TGTGCCTGGAGAGAGACAGGGAATTCACCCCTCCACTTT.

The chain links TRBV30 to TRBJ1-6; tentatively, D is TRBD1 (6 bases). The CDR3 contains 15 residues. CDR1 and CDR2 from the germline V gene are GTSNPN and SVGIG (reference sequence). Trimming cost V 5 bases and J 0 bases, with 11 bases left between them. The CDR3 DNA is TGTGCCTGGGGGACACCTTACTCCTATAATTCACCCCTCCACTTT. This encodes CAWGTPYSYNSPLHF.

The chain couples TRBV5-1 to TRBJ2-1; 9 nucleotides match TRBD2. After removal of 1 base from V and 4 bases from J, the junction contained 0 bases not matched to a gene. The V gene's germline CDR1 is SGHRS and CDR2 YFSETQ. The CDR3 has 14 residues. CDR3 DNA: TGCGCCAGCAGCTTGCTAGCGGGGTACAATGAGCAGTTCTTC. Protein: CASSLLAGYNEQFF.

The CDR3 protein is CASSLGLDQETQYF. The CDR3 region has the DNA TGTGCCAGCAGCCTGGGACTGGACCAAGAGACCCAGTACTTC. The chain recombines TRBV7-7 with TRBJ2-5; D is perhaps TRBD2 (6 bases). Germline V gene lookup returns CDR1 SSHAT and CDR2 FNYEAQ (reference sequence). V gave up 5 bases and J gave up 0 bases, with 10 bases separating them. CDR3 length equals 14 residues.

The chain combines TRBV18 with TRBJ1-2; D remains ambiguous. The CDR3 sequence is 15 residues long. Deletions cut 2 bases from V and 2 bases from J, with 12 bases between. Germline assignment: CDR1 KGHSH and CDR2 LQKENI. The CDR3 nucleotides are TGTGCCAGCTCACCAGGGCCATCTCCCAACTATGGCTACACCTTC. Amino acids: CASSPGPSPNYGYTF.